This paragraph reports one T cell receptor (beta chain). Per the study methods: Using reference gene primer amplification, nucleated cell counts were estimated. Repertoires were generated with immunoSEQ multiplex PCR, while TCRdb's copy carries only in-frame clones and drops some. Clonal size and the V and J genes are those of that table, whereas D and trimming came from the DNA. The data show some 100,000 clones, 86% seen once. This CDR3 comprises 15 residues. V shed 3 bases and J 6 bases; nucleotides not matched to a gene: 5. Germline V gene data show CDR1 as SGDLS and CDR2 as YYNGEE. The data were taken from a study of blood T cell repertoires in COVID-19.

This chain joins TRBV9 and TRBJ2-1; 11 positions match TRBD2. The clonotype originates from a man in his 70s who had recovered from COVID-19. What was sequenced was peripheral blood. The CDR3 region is CASSALAGGINEQFF. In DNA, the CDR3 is TGTGCCAGCAGCGCGTTAGCGGGAGGGATCAATGAGCAGTTCTTC.